This entry lists 19 T cell receptor beta chains sequenced from one sample in a study of blood T cell repertoires in COVID-19. The repertoire was sequenced with immunoSEQ multiplex PCR; TCRdb's copy has only in-frame clones and lacks some. The table includes hundreds of thousands of clones, more than 70% detected once. The specimen sequenced was peripheral blood. These receptor sequences come from a woman older than 75 with acute or convalescent COVID-19.

The genes are TRBV11-2 and TRBJ2-6, with D unresolved. Germline lookup yields CDR1 SGHAT and CDR2 FQNNGV. The CDR3 is 13 residues long. V was pared by 6 bases and J by 0 bases, with 3 bases between. Here the CDR3 reads CASRSSGANVLTF. The CDR3 DNA is TGTGCCAGCAGGAGCTCTGGGGCCAACGTCCTGACTTTC.

This clone was seen a handful of times. The rearrangement links TRBV5-7 to TRBJ1-5; maybe TRBD1 (5 bases). TRBV5-7 qualifies as an ORF whose function is uncertain. CDR3 size: 15 residues. Deletions cut 4 bases from V and 10 bases from J, with 21 bases between. The CDR3 loop reads CASSPVGGAGYPQHF. The CDR3 DNA reads TGTGCCAGCAGCCCGGTGGGAGGGGCGGGGTATCCCCAGCATTTT.

This chain uses TRBV6-6 with TRBJ2-1; unclear D gene. Germline CDR1 and CDR2: MNHNY and SVGAGI (reference sequence). The CDR3 runs 15 residues. The germline V and J ends were trimmed by 9 bases and 4 bases, with 19 bases remaining between them. The CDR3 DNA is TGTGCCAGTGCCACGGCGGCCAACGATTACAATGAGCAGTTCTTC. Its protein product is CASATAANDYNEQFF.

The gene calls are TRBV10-2 and TRBJ1-1; D is unresolved. V gave up 6 bases and J gave up 0 bases, with 5 bases separating them. Germline V gene data show CDR1 as WSHSY and CDR2 as SAAADI. The CDR3 runs to 12 residues. The chain's CDR3 is CASRQMNTEAFF. The CDR3 DNA sequence: TGCGCCAGCAGGCAGATGAACACTGAAGCTTTCTTT.

The genes are TRBV10-3 and TRBJ2-3, with 16 bases aligning to TRBD2. The ends lost 6 bases at V and 0 bases at J; junction bases unmatched: 12. Germline CDR1 is ENHRY and CDR2 is SYGVKD. The CDR3 has 20 amino acids. DNA for the CDR3: TGTGCCATCAGACTAACCGGGACTAGCGGGGGGGCATCTAGCACAGATACGCAGTATTTT. Its translation is CAIRLTGTSGGASSTDTQYF.

The chain combines TRBV6-6 with TRBJ2-2; D ambiguous. CDR1 and CDR2 from the germline V gene are MNHNY and SVGAGI (reference sequence). Trimming removed 5 bases from V and 7 bases from J, with 8 bases in between. The CDR3 sequence is 12 residues long. CDR3 nucleotides: TGTGCCAGCAGTCCCCTCAGCGGGGAGCTGTTTTTT. Translation gives CASSPLSGELFF.

This clone turned up a few times. V usage is TRBV15 and J usage is TRBJ1-1; D unresolved. V was cut by 0 bases and J by 11 bases, with 19 bases left in between. Germline V gene lookup returns CDR1 LNHNV and CDR2 YYDKDF (reference sequence). This CDR3 is built from 15 residues. The CDR3 bases are TGTGCCACCAGCAGAGAATCGATATCACAGAGTCTGGCTTTCTTT. Translation: CATSRESISQSLAFF.

V and J are TRBV11-2 and TRBJ1-2; D is unresolved. V gave up 0 bases and J gave up 2 bases, with 7 bases separating them. The CDR3 is 14 amino acids. The V gene's germline CDR1 is SGHAT and CDR2 FQNNGV. The CDR3 loop reads CASSLDPGNYGYTF. DNA of the CDR3: TGTGCCAGCAGCTTAGATCCGGGAAACTATGGCTACACCTTC. Using reference TRBV11-2 and TRBJ1-2 for the parts outside the CDR3, the full variable domain is EAGVAQSPRYKIIEKRQSVAFWCNPISGHATLYWYQQILGQGPKLLIQFQNNGVVDDSQLPKDRFSAERLKGVDSTLKIQPAKLEDSAVYLCASSLDPGNYGYTFGSGTRLTVV.

V and J are TRBV15 and TRBJ1-2; the D gene is possibly TRBD1 (6 bases). The CDR3 covers 14 residues. The V gene lost 0 bases and the J gene lost 7 bases, with 12 bases spanning the gap. The V gene's germline CDR1 is LNHNV and CDR2 YYDKDF (reference sequence). CDR3 amino acids: CATSRETGISGYTF. Here the CDR3 DNA reads TGTGCCACCAGCAGAGAGACAGGTATAAGTGGCTACACCTTC.

This chain uses TRBV15 with TRBJ1-2; weak D call: TRBD1 (5 bases). CDR3 length: 16 residues. The germline gives CDR1 LNHNV, CDR2 YYDKDF (reference sequence). Trimming pared 2 bases from V and 3 bases from J, leaving 16 bases between. CDR3 nucleotide sequence: TGTGCCACCAGCAGACTACGGCCGGGGGGGGACTATGGCTACACCTTC. This gives the protein CATSRLRPGGDYGYTF.

The J gene is TRBJ1-6, the V gene TRBV10-3; perhaps TRBD1 as D (6 bases). The V gene lost 6 bases and the J gene lost 7 bases, with 10 bases spanning the gap. Germline CDR1 is ENHRY and CDR2 is SYGVKD. There are 13 residues in the CDR3. DNA for the CDR3: TGTGCCATCAGCCGGGACAACAATTCACCCCTCCACTTT. Translated: CAISRDNNSPLHF.

The chain couples TRBV7-2 to TRBJ2-7; 8 bases align to TRBD1. The V segment lost 3 bases and the J segment 5 bases; nucleotides outside the gene matches: 6. CDR1 and CDR2 (germline): SGHTA, FQGNSA. The CDR3 consists of 14 residues. This CDR3 reads CASSFTGGVDEQYF. The CDR3 DNA reads TGTGCCAGCAGCTTCACAGGGGGTGTGGACGAGCAGTACTTC.

This chain uses TRBV9 with TRBJ1-2; 9 nucleotides match TRBD1. Germline lookup yields CDR1 SGDLS and CDR2 YYNGEE. Losses at the gene ends were 4 bases for V and 5 bases for J; bases not matched to a gene: 3. The CDR3 has 13 residues. The CDR3 sequence: CASSPGTGYGYTF. In DNA form, the CDR3 reads TGTGCCAGCAGCCCCGGGACAGGGTATGGCTACACCTTC. The whole variable domain, filled in from reference TRBV9 and TRBJ1-2, reads DSGVTQTPKHLITATGQRVTLRCSPRSGDLSVYWYQQSLDQGLQFLIQYYNGEERAKGNILERFSAQQFPDLHSELNLSSLELGDSALYFCASSPGTGYGYTFGSGTRLTVV.

This clone has only a few counts. The genes are TRBV20-1 and TRBJ1-2, with D uncertain. The CDR3 has 8 residues. CDR1 and CDR2 from the germline V gene are DFQATT and SNEGSKA (reference sequence). CDR3 DNA: TGCTCCCGGGAGGCGGGCACCTTC. Translated, it gives CSREAGTF.

This clone was counted a single time. The chain uses TRBV6-5 and TRBJ2-1; 12 bases fit TRBD2. After removal of 6 bases from V and 7 bases from J, the junction contained 4 bases not matched to a gene. This CDR3 is built from 14 residues. In germline, CDR1 is MNHEY, CDR2 SVGAGI. CDR3 sequence reads: CASRLAGGPNEQFF. CDR3 coding DNA: TGTGCCAGCAGGCTAGCGGGGGGGCCTAATGAGCAGTTCTTC.

CDR3 region: CASSPFSDSTGNDGYTF. The CDR3 DNA sequence: TGTGCCAGCTCACCCTTCTCGGATTCTACAGGGAATGATGGCTACACCTTC. V gene TRBV18 combines with J gene TRBJ1-2, with D perhaps matching TRBD1 (6 bases). CDR3 length equals 17 residues. Germline assignment: CDR1 KGHSH and CDR2 LQKENI. The germline V and J ends were trimmed by 3 bases and 6 bases, with 23 bases remaining between them.

This clone was recorded only once. The chain carries TRBV12-3 or TRBV12-4 and TRBJ1-6, with 8 bases that match TRBD1. The CDR3 sequence is 12 residues long. V shed 6 bases and J 11 bases; nucleotides not matched to a gene: 3. CDR3 sequence: CASRRQGTPLHF. The DNA for the CDR3 is TGTGCCAGCAGGAGACAGGGGACACCCCTCCACTTT.

The CDR3 here is CSVGTGGNQPQHF. The DNA of the CDR3 is TGCAGCGTGGGGACAGGTGGTAATCAGCCCCAGCATTTT. The chain recombines TRBV29-1 with TRBJ1-5; 8 bases align to TRBD1. CDR3 length equals 13 residues. Germline CDR1 and CDR2: SQVTM and ANQGSEA. After removal of 6 bases from V and 4 bases from J, the junction contained 5 bases not matched to a gene.

A few counts support this clone. The chain employs TRBV4-2 and TRBJ1-2; the match to TRBD1 covers 7 bases. V shed 0 bases and J 3 bases; nucleotides not matched to a gene: 4. Germline V gene data show CDR1 as LGHNA and CDR2 as YNFKEQ. The CDR3 covers 15 residues. In nucleotides, the CDR3 is TGTGCCAGCAGCCAAGATGTCGACAGGGACTATGGCTACACCTTC. Encoded protein: CASSQDVDRDYGYTF.